These T cell receptor beta chains were read from a single sample in a study of PD-L1 blockade in urothelial cancer. The assay was immunoSEQ multiplex PCR, and TCRdb's table has in-frame clones only and misses some. The profile shows tens of thousands of clones, around 85% of them singletons. The sequenced sample was PBMCs, obtained around atezolizumab (anti-PD-L1) treatment. These receptors all stem from a middle-aged man with urothelial cancer. Both conserved end residues are part of each CDR3. A D gene is named only where the DNA matches it firmly. A row's size may be missing; if present it is once, few, many or a size class.

j_gene: TRBJ2-1
abundance: .
d_gene: TRBD2
v_gene: TRBV5-4
CDR3nt: TGTGCCAGCAGCTTCCTAGGACTAGCGGGAGCCAACTACAATGAGCAGTTCTTC
CDR3aa: CASSFLGLAGANYNEQFF

j_gene: TRBJ2-1
abundance: .
d_gene: TRBD2
v_gene: TRBV9
CDR3nt: TGTGCCAGCAGCGTAGCTAGCGGGGACAATGAGCAGTTCTTC
CDR3aa: CASSVASGDNEQFF

j_gene: TRBJ2-3
abundance: .
d_gene: .
v_gene: TRBV18
CDR3nt: TGTGCCAGCTCACCGATGACAGTTAACACAGATACGCAGTATTTT
CDR3aa: CASSPMTVNTDTQYF

j_gene: TRBJ2-6
abundance: .
d_gene: .
v_gene: TRBV28
CDR3nt: TGTGCCAGCAGTCCAAAGAACTACTCTGGGGCCAACGTCCTGACTTTC
CDR3aa: CASSPKNYSGANVLTF

j_gene: TRBJ2-7
abundance: .
d_gene: TRBD1
v_gene: TRBV2
CDR3nt: TGTGCCAGCAGGACAAACACCGGGACAGGGTCCTACGAGCAGTACTTC
CDR3aa: CASRTNTGTGSYEQYF

j_gene: TRBJ2-3
abundance: .
d_gene: TRBD2
v_gene: TRBV18
CDR3nt: TGTGCCAGCTCACAGGGTTGGCGGGAGCTGGGTGATACGCAGTATTTT
CDR3aa: CASSQGWRELGDTQYF

j_gene: TRBJ2-5
abundance: .
d_gene: .
v_gene: TRBV10-1
CDR3nt: TGCGCCAGCAGTGGGAAGCGATCCGAAGAGACCCAGTACTTC
CDR3aa: CASSGKRSEETQYF

j_gene: TRBJ2-7
abundance: .
d_gene: .
v_gene: TRBV7-8
CDR3nt: TGTGCCACACGAAGGGACACCCTTTCCTACGAGCAGTACTTC
CDR3aa: CATRRDTLSYEQYF

j_gene: TRBJ1-1
abundance: .
d_gene: .
v_gene: TRBV9
CDR3nt: TGTGCCAGCAGCGTTCTGGACAGAAACACTGAAGCTTTCTTT
CDR3aa: CASSVLDRNTEAFF

j_gene: TRBJ1-1
abundance: .
d_gene: .
v_gene: TRBV5-1
CDR3nt: TGCGCCAGCAGCTTGGTACAGGCGAACACTGAAGCTTTCTTT
CDR3aa: CASSLVQANTEAFF

j_gene: TRBJ1-1
abundance: once
d_gene: .
v_gene: TRBV15
CDR3nt: TGTGCCACCACTGCGGGGGTGAACACTGAAGCTTTCTTT
CDR3aa: CATTAGVNTEAFF

j_gene: TRBJ1-2
abundance: .
d_gene: .
v_gene: TRBV6-5
CDR3nt: TGTGCCAGCAGTTACGAGGAAACCGGCTATGGCTACACCTTC
CDR3aa: CASSYEETGYGYTF

j_gene: TRBJ2-5
abundance: once
d_gene: .
v_gene: TRBV9
CDR3nt: TGTGCCAGCAGCCCAGAGGGTTTGCGGGAGACCCAGTACTTC
CDR3aa: CASSPEGLRETQYF

j_gene: TRBJ2-7
abundance: .
d_gene: .
v_gene: TRBV9
CDR3nt: TGTGCCAGCAGCGTAGGGGCGGGATTTCAGAGCGAGCAGTACTTC
CDR3aa: CASSVGAGFQSEQYF

j_gene: TRBJ1-5
abundance: .
d_gene: .
v_gene: TRBV18
CDR3nt: TGTGCCAGCTCACCATTCAGGGGTCAGCCCCAGCATTTT
CDR3aa: CASSPFRGQPQHF

j_gene: TRBJ2-1
abundance: few
d_gene: TRBD2
v_gene: TRBV28
CDR3nt: TGTGTCGTCACTAGCGGGAGTCCCCCACACAATGAGCAGTTCTTC
CDR3aa: CVVTSGSPPHNEQFF

j_gene: TRBJ2-1
abundance: .
d_gene: TRBD2
v_gene: TRBV7-6
CDR3nt: TGTGCCAGCAGCTCGGCGGGGACTAGCGGTTACAATGAGCAGTTCTTC
CDR3aa: CASSSAGTSGYNEQFF

j_gene: TRBJ2-7
abundance: few
d_gene: .
v_gene: TRBV11-2
CDR3nt: TGTGCCAGCAGCCCGATAAGATGGCAGGGAAACTACGAGCAGTACTTC
CDR3aa: CASSPIRWQGNYEQYF

j_gene: TRBJ2-2
abundance: few
d_gene: .
v_gene: TRBV7-3
CDR3nt: TGTGCCAGCAGCTTTATGGCGGAAAGTCGCACCGGGGAGCTGTTTTTT
CDR3aa: CASSFMAESRTGELFF

j_gene: TRBJ1-5
abundance: .
d_gene: .
v_gene: TRBV28
CDR3nt: TGTGCCAGCAGTTTCACCCTTCAGGGACAGCCCCAGCATTTT
CDR3aa: CASSFTLQGQPQHF

j_gene: TRBJ1-5
abundance: .
d_gene: .
v_gene: TRBV5-1
CDR3nt: TGCGCCAGCAGCTCCGTCCCAGAGGGTCAGCCCCAGCATTTT
CDR3aa: CASSSVPEGQPQHF

j_gene: TRBJ1-4
abundance: .
d_gene: .
v_gene: TRBV28
CDR3nt: TGTGCCAGCAGTTTAGCGGGTTTTGCAACTAATGAAAAACTGTTTTTT
CDR3aa: CASSLAGFATNEKLFF

j_gene: TRBJ2-2
abundance: .
d_gene: TRBD2
v_gene: TRBV9
CDR3nt: TGTGCCAGCGCGGGGAGGGATACCACCGGGGAGCTGTTTTTT
CDR3aa: CASAGRDTTGELFF

j_gene: TRBJ2-3
abundance: few
d_gene: .
v_gene: TRBV11-2
CDR3nt: TGTGCCAGCAGCTTAGTGTCAACTAGAGATACGCAGTATTTT
CDR3aa: CASSLVSTRDTQYF

j_gene: TRBJ2-7
abundance: once
d_gene: .
v_gene: TRBV27
CDR3nt: TGTGCCAGCAGCTACGATAGTACCTACGAGCAGTACTTC
CDR3aa: CASSYDSTYEQYF

j_gene: TRBJ1-3
abundance: .
d_gene: .
v_gene: TRBV9
CDR3nt: TGTGCCAGCAGCGTATCCTCGGTTGTCCGATCTGGAAACACCATATATTTT
CDR3aa: CASSVSSVVRSGNTIYF

j_gene: TRBJ2-3
abundance: .
d_gene: .
v_gene: TRBV7-9
CDR3nt: TGTGCCAGCAGCTTAGCGAGTTTGGGGGCATCAGATACGCAGTATTTT
CDR3aa: CASSLASLGASDTQYF

j_gene: TRBJ2-1
abundance: .
d_gene: TRBD2
v_gene: TRBV2
CDR3nt: TGTGCCAGCAGGGCGGGAGCTGGTCACAATGAGCAGTTCTTC
CDR3aa: CASRAGAGHNEQFF

j_gene: TRBJ2-7
abundance: .
d_gene: TRBD1
v_gene: TRBV9
CDR3nt: TGTGCCAGCAGCATAGGGACAGGGGACCGTGAGCAGTACTTC
CDR3aa: CASSIGTGDREQYF

j_gene: TRBJ2-7
abundance: once
d_gene: .
v_gene: TRBV27
CDR3nt: TGTGCCAGCAGTTTAGGGCAGGGGTACTACGAGCAGTACTTC
CDR3aa: CASSLGQGYYEQYF

j_gene: TRBJ1-4
abundance: .
d_gene: TRBD1
v_gene: TRBV11-2
CDR3nt: TGTGCCAGCAGCTTAGATTGGCTCGGGACAGGGGGCGAAAAACTGTTTTTT
CDR3aa: CASSLDWLGTGGEKLFF

j_gene: TRBJ2-3
abundance: .
d_gene: .
v_gene: TRBV7-9
CDR3nt: TGTGCCAGCAGCTTAGAAGGGACGGAGGGGACAGATACGCAGTATTTT
CDR3aa: CASSLEGTEGTDTQYF

j_gene: TRBJ2-3
abundance: .
d_gene: .
v_gene: TRBV10-3
CDR3nt: TGTGCCATCAGTGTTCTACAGCCTCTCGAAACAGATACGCAGTATTTT
CDR3aa: CAISVLQPLETDTQYF

j_gene: TRBJ2-3
abundance: .
d_gene: TRBD1
v_gene: TRBV30
CDR3nt: TGTGCCTGGAGGTCAGGGGGCAGTGTTCATACGCAGTATTTT
CDR3aa: CAWRSGGSVHTQYF

j_gene: TRBJ1-3
abundance: .
d_gene: .
v_gene: TRBV6-5
CDR3nt: TGTGCCAGCAGTTACGGTTTACGAGGTTCCGGAAACACCATATATTTT
CDR3aa: CASSYGLRGSGNTIYF

j_gene: TRBJ2-4
abundance: .
d_gene: .
v_gene: TRBV6-5
CDR3nt: TGTGCCAGCAGTAGGACCATTGCCAGGGACATTCAGTACTTC
CDR3aa: CASSRTIARDIQYF

j_gene: TRBJ2-1
abundance: .
d_gene: TRBD1
v_gene: TRBV6-4
CDR3nt: TGTGCCAGCAGTCCCAGGGGGTTGGGTGAGCAGTTCTTC
CDR3aa: CASSPRGLGEQFF

j_gene: TRBJ1-2
abundance: .
d_gene: .
v_gene: TRBV2
CDR3nt: TGTGCCAGCGCTTCACAGGTGACGGCTGGCTACACCTTC
CDR3aa: CASASQVTAGYTF

j_gene: TRBJ1-2
abundance: .
d_gene: .
v_gene: TRBV7-8
CDR3nt: TGTGCCAGCAGCTCACAGGGAATCAAACGCGGCTACACCTTC
CDR3aa: CASSSQGIKRGYTF

j_gene: TRBJ2-7
abundance: .
d_gene: .
v_gene: TRBV6-6
CDR3nt: TGTGCCAGCAGTCTACGTACCGAGCAGTACTTC
CDR3aa: CASSLRTEQYF

j_gene: TRBJ1-1
abundance: .
d_gene: TRBD1
v_gene: TRBV18
CDR3nt: TGTGCCAGCTCACCACGGATGCCCACAGGGGTGTACACTGAAGCTTTCTTT
CDR3aa: CASSPRMPTGVYTEAFF